The source of this T cell receptor beta chain is a study of blood T cells in healthy people across ages. Regarding the study as a whole: Diversity figures derived from one million T cells were judged to underestimate the true value.

PCR was performed a second time for roughly 7 to 12 cycles using a sample-barcoded 5' primer and a J-beta primer mix. Using its own MiXCR run on the 5' RACE reads, TCRdb lists one record per CDR3 protein. This table has over 1,500,000 distinct CDR3 sequences, about two fifths appearing once. Note on this clonotype: Its antigen is as yet unknown.

Germline assignment: CDR1 SGDLS and CDR2 YYNGEE. This CDR3 has 15 residues. V was pared by 4 bases and J by 10 bases, with 18 bases between. The TCR comes from a human donor in good health. The rearrangement links TRBV9 to TRBJ1-6; D perhaps matches TRBD1 (6 bases). Sequenced material: blood. CDR3 in amino acids: CASSSKWQGGSPLHF. CDR3 sequence (DNA): TGTGCCAGCAGCTCAAAGTGGCAAGGGGGATCACCCCTCCACTTT.